This TCR beta chain was observed in a study of T cells in Graves' hyperthyroidism and ophthalmopathy. The CDR3 contains 15 residues. Trimming stripped 3 bases from V and 2 bases from J, with 11 bases between. The germline V gene has CDR1 GTSNPN and CDR2 SVGIG (reference sequence). RNA transcripts served as the template for amplifying TCR beta CDR3 regions. HTBI primers drove first-round RT-PCR of the TCR CDR3. From the multiplex PCR reads, TCRdb called clonotypes with MiXCR, one entry per CDR3 protein. Among around 690,000 distinct CDR3 sequences listed, 15% to 20% were seen once. This clonotype showed up many times.

The sequence came from a man aged 50 to 59 with Graves' hyperthyroidism. The sample consisted of blood. This chain links TRBV30 with TRBJ2-6; weak D call: TRBD2 (6 bases). The CDR3 protein is CAWRGRMTGANVLTF. The DNA of the CDR3 is TGTGCCTGGAGAGGGAGGATGACTGGGGCCAACGTCCTGACTTTC.